The sequence of this T cell receptor (beta chain) was determined in a study of T cells in Graves' hyperthyroidism and ophthalmopathy. General study findings and limits: Also found in blood were most expanded thyroid clonotypes above 0.001.

This clonotype has more than one count but fewer than ten. Antigen unknown. The investigators amplified TCR beta CDR3 regions from RNA transcripts. The HTBI primer set was used in a first-round RT-PCR of the TCR CDR3. TCRdb re-called the multiplex PCR reads through MiXCR, storing one row per CDR3 protein. The sample holds fewer than 800,000 distinct CDR3 sequences; less than 20% are singletons and the top ten take approximately 8.4%. If no ophthalmopathy progression occurred within 18 months, Graves' hyperthyroidism was stable. Pregnant or lactating patients were excluded, as were those with uncontrolled infection or other autoimmune disease. Each diagnosis was grounded in clinical symptoms, serum thyroxine and TRAb, thyroid ultrasound, and orbital computed tomography. The sequencing input was blood. This sequence was found in a man younger than 35 with Graves' hyperthyroidism.

CDR3 DNA sequence: TGTGCCAGCCAGGGGGTAGCGGCAGGGGACTACGAGCAGTACTTC. It translates to CASQGVAAGDYEQYF. The chain links TRBV6-1 to TRBJ2-7; D possibly corresponds to TRBD1 (7 bases). The CDR3 spans 15 residues. Between the trimmed V and J ends, which lost 8 bases and 3 bases, there was a span of 20 bases. Germline V lookup: CDR1 MNHNS, CDR2 SASEGT.